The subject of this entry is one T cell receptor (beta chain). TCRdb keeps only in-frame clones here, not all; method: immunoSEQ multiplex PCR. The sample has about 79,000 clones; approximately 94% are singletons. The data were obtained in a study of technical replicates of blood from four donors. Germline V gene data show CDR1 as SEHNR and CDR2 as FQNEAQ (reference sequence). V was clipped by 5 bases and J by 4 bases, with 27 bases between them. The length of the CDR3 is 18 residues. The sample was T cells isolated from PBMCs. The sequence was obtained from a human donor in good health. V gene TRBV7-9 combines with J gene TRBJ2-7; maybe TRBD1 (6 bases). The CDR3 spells CASSPTQGARTALYEQYF. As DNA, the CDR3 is TGTGCCAGCAGCCCGACACAAGGCGCTCGGACAGCCTTATACGAGCAGTACTTC.